A single sample is the source of the 5 T cell receptor beta chains below, sequenced in a study of T cell responses to AZD1222 COVID-19 vaccine. Sequencing used immunoSEQ multiplex PCR; TCRdb keeps in-frame clones, though not all of them. The repertoire holds around 100,000 clones, with around nine tenths as singletons. This material consisted of peripheral blood, taken on day 0 of AZD1222 vaccination. These receptors originate from an adult in good health.

J is TRBJ2-2 and V is TRBV11-3; TRBD2 aligns across 13 bases. The CDR3 loop spans 17 amino acids. CDR1 SGHNT and CDR2 YENEEA come from the germline V gene. Trimming took 4 bases from V and 4 from J; bases not matched to a gene: 6. The CDR3 sequence: CASSSRTSGSGTGELFF. The DNA of the CDR3 is TGTGCCAGCAGCTCGCGGACTAGCGGGAGTGGCACCGGGGAGCTGTTTTTT.

The V gene is TRBV18, the J gene TRBJ2-5; 10 nucleotides align to TRBD1. This CDR3 comprises 17 residues. CDR1 is KGHSH and CDR2 is LQKENI in the germline V gene. Germline trimming cut 5 bases from V and 5 bases from J; bases unmatched to any gene: 14. As DNA, the CDR3 is TGTGCCAGCTCAGAGGGGACAGGGGCTTCGGGGAGCGAGACCCAGTACTTC. Translated, it gives CASSEGTGASGSETQYF.

The chain joins TRBV10-3 to TRBJ1-1, with D hard to call. CDR1 and CDR2 from the germline V gene are ENHRY and SYGVKD. CDR3 length: 15 amino acids. Trimming left V 2 bases short and J 0 bases short, with 10 bases between. In DNA, the CDR3 is TGTGCCATCAGTGAGGGACCGGGCATGAACACTGAAGCTTTCTTT. This encodes CAISEGPGMNTEAFF.

The CDR3 DNA reads TGCGCCAGCAAGGTAGGGGATGGCACTGAAGCTTTCTTT. Encoded protein: CASKVGDGTEAFF. The chain recombines TRBV5-1 with TRBJ1-1, with D perhaps TRBD1 (5 bases). This CDR3 is 13 amino acids long. CDR1 and CDR2 (germline): SGHRS, YFSETQ. V was clipped by 6 bases and J by 4 bases, with 13 bases between them. The entire variable domain, with the rest obtained from reference TRBV5-1 and TRBJ1-1, is as follows: KAGVTQTPRYLIKTRGQQVTLSCSPISGHRSVSWYQQTPGQGLQFLFEYFSETQRNKGNFPGRFSGRQFSNSRSEMNVSTLELGDSALYLCASKVGDGTEAFFGQGTRLTVV.

The rearrangement uses TRBV28 and TRBJ2-7; D not resolved. Germline values: CDR1 MDHEN, CDR2 SYDVKM. V gave up 6 bases and J gave up 7 bases, with 19 bases separating them. This CDR3 region has 14 residues. The CDR3, as DNA: TGTGCCAGCAGCTCTCTAGTGGGCCTGGGAGAGCAGTACTTC. Protein product: CASSSLVGLGEQYF.